The 31 T cell receptor beta chains below come from one sample, sequenced in a study of radiotherapy plus CTLA-4 blockade in lung cancer. Clones were sequenced by immunoSEQ multiplex PCR, and TCRdb holds only the in-frame ones, with some missing. The sample gives more than 90,000 clones, 81% of which show up once; 2.5% to 3.5% is in the top ten. Sequencing was performed on peripheral blood, taken from a patient treated with radiotherapy plus ipilimumab. The receptors were sampled from a human donor with non-small cell lung cancer that progressed on radiotherapy plus ipilimumab. Some clones in this sample may be carry-over from other donors' samples.

V is TRBV25-1 and J is TRBJ1-2; D is ambiguous. The CDR3 has 13 amino acids. Trimming removed 5 bases from V and 6 bases from J, with 13 bases in between. Germline V lookup: CDR1 MGHDK, CDR2 SYGVNS. The CDR3 protein is CASSFGPADGYTF. DNA for the CDR3: TGTGCCAGCAGTTTTGGCCCGGCGGATGGCTACACCTTC.

In this sample, this clone turned up a few times. This rearrangement joins TRBV29-1 to TRBJ2-1; D is possibly TRBD2 (6 bases). V dropped 6 bases and J dropped 8 bases, with 17 bases sitting between them. The V gene's germline CDR1 is SQVTM and CDR2 ANQGSEA. The CDR3 length is 13 residues. CDR3 loop: CSVSPGGVDEQFF. CDR3 coding DNA: TGCAGCGTCTCCCCCGGCGGGGTCGATGAGCAGTTCTTC.

V is TRBV19 and J is TRBJ2-7; D is undetermined. Per the germline V gene, CDR1 is LNHDA and CDR2 is SQIVND (reference sequence). The CDR3 is made up of 14 amino acids. V lost 5 bases, J lost 3 bases, and 14 bases lay in between. CDR3 bases: TGTGCCAGTAGTGATTACCGGACCGGCTACGAGCAGTACTTC. It translates to CASSDYRTGYEQYF.

The chain employs TRBV7-3 and TRBJ2-5, with 12 bases aligning to TRBD2. The CDR3 runs 16 residues. Germline V gene sequence: CDR1 SGHTA, CDR2 FQGTGA. V gave up 5 bases and J gave up 4 bases; unmatched junction bases: 8. This CDR3 is CASSPASGGALETQYF. The CDR3 DNA is TGTGCCAGCAGCCCGGCTAGCGGGGGGGCCCTAGAGACCCAGTACTTC.

V usage is TRBV29-1 and J usage is TRBJ1-2, with D unresolved. This CDR3 contains 17 residues. The ends were cut back, 5 bases at V and 4 bases at J, with 26 bases in the middle. The germline V gene encodes CDR1 SQVTM and CDR2 ANQGSEA. CDR3 in amino acids: CSVSSGSLTREIYGYTF. CDR3 coding DNA: TGCAGCGTTTCATCAGGTTCCCTAACGAGGGAAATCTATGGCTACACCTTC. Full variable domain (outside the CDR3, taken from reference TRBV29-1 and TRBJ1-2): SAVISQKPSRDICQRGTSLTIQCQVDSQVTMMFWYRQQPGQSLTLIATANQGSEATYESGFVIDKFPISRPNLTFSTLTVSNMSPEDSSIYLCSVSSGSLTREIYGYTFGSGTRLTVV.

The V and J genes are TRBV29-1 and TRBJ2-5; D is uncertain. Germline V CDR1 and CDR2: SQVTM, ANQGSEA. The CDR3 loop spans 13 amino acids. V lost 2 bases to trimming and J lost 1 base, with 8 bases between them. The CDR3 DNA is TGCAGCGTTGAAACACAAACCCAAGAGACCCAGTACTTC. It encodes CSVETQTQETQYF.

The genes are TRBV7-2 and TRBJ2-7; TRBD1 matches 9 bases. Germline loops: CDR1 SGHTA, CDR2 FQGNSA. With 4 bases clipped from V and 2 bases from J, the junction kept 3 bases outside the gene matches. This CDR3 contains 14 residues. CDR3 in DNA: TGTGCCAGCAGCTCCAGGACAGGGGCCTACGAGCAGTACTTC. Translating it yields CASSSRTGAYEQYF.

The J gene is TRBJ2-7, the V gene TRBV6-6; 10 positions agree with TRBD2. The CDR3 is made up of 14 amino acids. In germline, CDR1 is MNHNY, CDR2 SVGAGI (reference sequence). With V trimmed by 5 bases and J by 2 bases, 3 bases remained unmatched. The CDR3 DNA follows: TGTGCCAGCAGTACTAGCGGGGTCCCCTACGAGCAGTACTTC. Protein sequence: CASSTSGVPYEQYF.

The chain uses TRBV7-2 and TRBJ2-4; D tentatively fits TRBD1 or TRBD2 (5 bases each). CDR1 is SGHTA and CDR2 is FQGNSA in the germline V gene. The CDR3 spans 13 residues. Deletions cut 5 bases from V and 2 bases from J, with 7 bases between. CDR3 in DNA: TGTGCCAGCAGCGGGGGTTCCAAAAACATTCAGTACTTC. Translating it yields CASSGGSKNIQYF. Full variable domain (rest looked up from reference TRBV7-2 and TRBJ2-4): GAGVSQSPSNKVTEKGKDVELRCDPISGHTALYWYRQSLGQGLEFLIYFQGNSAPDKSGLPSDRFSAERTGGSVSTLTIQRTQQEDSAVYLCASSGGSKNIQYFGAGTRLSVL.

The CDR3: CASSDAGNDYNEQFF. As DNA, the CDR3 is TGTGCCAGCAGCGATGCCGGGAACGACTACAATGAGCAGTTCTTC. This chain connects TRBV9 to TRBJ2-1, with TRBD2 as a possible D gene (5 bases). Germline V gives CDR1 SGDLS, CDR2 YYNGEE. The V end lost 3 bases, the J end lost 3 bases, and 13 bases lay between the germline ends. The CDR3 length is 15 residues.

The CDR3 nucleotides are TGTGCCAGCAGCCCAGCTGGCCTAGCGGGGGGAACCAGGAACACCGGGGAGCTGTTTTTT. It yields the protein CASSPAGLAGGTRNTGELFF. The chain uses TRBV11-3 and TRBJ2-2, with 11 bases matching TRBD2. With V trimmed by 5 bases and J by 1 base, 15 bases remained unmatched. The CDR3 runs 20 residues. Germline values: CDR1 SGHNT, CDR2 YENEEA.

The rearrangement uses TRBV27 and TRBJ1-2; possible D gene TRBD1, 6 bases. The CDR3 is made up of 17 amino acids. The ends were cut back, 0 bases at V and 4 bases at J, with 18 bases in the middle. Per the germline V gene, CDR1 is MNHEY and CDR2 is SMNVEV (reference sequence). The CDR3 DNA reads TGTGCCAGCAGTTTATCGTATCTAGTCGGGGGCGCCTATGGCTACACCTTC. It is translated as CASSLSYLVGGAYGYTF.

The chain is built from TRBV15 and TRBJ1-2, with D perhaps TRBD1 (5 bases). V lost 0 bases and J lost 3, with 14 bases in between. The CDR3 extends over 16 amino acids. CDR1 and CDR2 from the germline V gene are LNHNV and YYDKDF (reference sequence). CDR3 bases: TGTGCCACCAGCAGAGATCGAAGGGGCAGTGACTATGGCTACACCTTC. It is translated as CATSRDRRGSDYGYTF.

This chain connects TRBV11-3 to TRBJ1-1; 8 bases line up with TRBD1. CDR3 length: 13 residues. CDR1 is SGHNT and CDR2 is YENEEA in the germline V gene. With 3 bases clipped from V and 5 bases from J, the junction kept 2 bases outside the gene matches. CDR3 protein: CASSFQGATEAFF. The CDR3 DNA reads as TGTGCCAGCAGCTTCCAGGGGGCGACTGAAGCTTTCTTT.

The chain joins TRBV9 to TRBJ1-2, with 7 positions matching TRBD1. V lost 1 base, J lost 8 bases, and 14 bases stayed unmatched. Germline V gives CDR1 SGDLS, CDR2 YYNGEE. The CDR3 loop spans 16 amino acids. This CDR3 is CASSVMSGQPLWGYTF. For the CDR3, the DNA is TGTGCCAGCAGCGTAATGTCGGGACAGCCTCTATGGGGCTACACCTTC.

There are a few counts of this clone. V usage is TRBV10-3 and J usage is TRBJ1-6; D is undetermined. Trimming stripped 6 bases from V and 8 bases from J, with 11 bases between. The CDR3 is made up of 13 amino acids. Per germline, CDR1 ENHRY and CDR2 SYGVKD. The CDR3 protein is CAIRKGVDSPLHF. CDR3 sequence (DNA): TGTGCCATCAGGAAGGGTGTTGATTCACCCCTCCACTTT.

As to this clone: Mismatch with germline at one junction end may stem from a read error. The chain has TRBV11-1 and TRBJ2-5, with a weak D call TRBD1 (5 bases). The CDR3 consists of 15 residues. Germline V CDR1 and CDR2: SGHAT, FQDESV (reference sequence). This CDR3 is CTSSVDARDQETQYF. The CDR3 DNA sequence: TGTACCAGCAGCGTAGACGCCAGGGACCAAGAGACCCAGTACTTC.

This clone was observed many times. The V call is TRBV6-1, the J call TRBJ1-2; 7 bases map to TRBD1. J gave up 4 bases and V 2 bases, and 7 bases lay outside the gene matches. The length of the CDR3 is 15 residues. In germline, CDR1 is MNHNS, CDR2 SASEGT. The CDR3 protein is CASSEPRTGLYGYTF. As DNA, the CDR3 is TGTGCCAGCAGTGAACCTCGGACAGGACTCTATGGCTACACCTTC.

V usage is TRBV5-8 and J usage is TRBJ1-5, with D maybe TRBD1 (5 bases). CDR1 SGHTS and CDR2 YDEGEE come from the germline V gene. Trimming stripped 1 base from V and 3 bases from J, with 11 bases between. The CDR3 covers 15 residues. Here the CDR3 DNA reads TGTGCCAGCAGCTTGATCGGGGGAAACAATCAGCCCCAGCATTTT. Translation gives CASSLIGGNNQPQHF.

The V gene is TRBV2, the J gene TRBJ2-7, with 7 bases fitting TRBD1. From germline, CDR1 is SNHLY and CDR2 FYNNEI. The CDR3 runs to 17 residues. With V trimmed by 6 bases and J by 4 bases, 18 bases remained unmatched. CDR3 sequence: CASREHSFRQGSYEQYF. In DNA, the CDR3 is TGTGCCAGCAGAGAGCATTCCTTTAGACAGGGTTCTTACGAGCAGTACTTC.

The chain uses TRBV2 and TRBJ1-2; TRBD1 aligns across 7 bases. V trimming: 5 bases; J trimming: 4 bases; junction bases outside the gene matches: 4. The CDR3 length is 13 residues. Germline CDR1 SNHLY, CDR2 FYNNEI. The chain's CDR3 is CASSSQGPYGYTF. CDR3 in DNA: TGTGCCAGCAGTTCACAGGGGCCCTATGGCTACACCTTC.

This chain joins TRBV4-3 and TRBJ2-2, with D possibly called TRBD1 or TRBD2 (5 bases each). The CDR3 totals 16 residues. Germline CDR1 LGHNA, CDR2 YSLEER. The germline V and J ends were trimmed by 5 bases and 1 base, with 14 bases remaining between them. The CDR3 region is CASSTPGRENTGELFF. The DNA of the CDR3 is TGCGCCAGCAGCACCCCGGGACGGGAGAACACCGGGGAGCTGTTTTTT.

This chain links TRBV27 with TRBJ2-3, with 7 nucleotides matching TRBD2. From germline, CDR1 is MNHEY and CDR2 SMNVEV (reference sequence). This CDR3 is built from 16 residues. V gave up 6 bases and J gave up 2 bases; unmatched junction bases: 11. The CDR3 loop is CASSWTWGGYTDTQYF. The CDR3 DNA sequence: TGTGCCAGCAGCTGGACCTGGGGGGGGTACACAGATACGCAGTATTTT.

The chain combines TRBV5-1 with TRBJ2-5; D is ambiguous. CDR3 length: 11 residues. Germline V gives CDR1 SGHRS, CDR2 YFSETQ. The ends were cut back, 4 bases at V and 2 bases at J, with 3 bases in the middle. The CDR3 DNA reads as TGCGCCAGCAGCGAACAAGAGACCCAGTACTTC. Translated: CASSEQETQYF.

The chain is built from TRBV6-1 and TRBJ2-3, with TRBD1 as a possible D gene (5 bases). Trimming removed 6 bases from V and 4 bases from J, with 11 bases in between. Germline V CDR1 and CDR2: MNHNS, SASEGT. This CDR3 region has 13 residues. The CDR3 sequence is CASRRGFADTQYF. CDR3 bases: TGTGCCAGCAGAAGGGGTTTCGCAGATACGCAGTATTTT.

The gene calls are TRBV7-2 and TRBJ2-5; 7 bases map to TRBD2. The CDR3 consists of 14 residues. Germline loops: CDR1 SGHTA, CDR2 FQGNSA. The V and J ends lost 6 bases and 2 bases, in that order; junction bases with no gene match: 6. The CDR3 DNA reads as TGTGCCAGCAGTTTAACGGGACTACAAGAGACCCAGTACTTC. It codes for CASSLTGLQETQYF.

V and J are TRBV29-1 and TRBJ1-2; 10 bases are shared with TRBD1. This CDR3 has 16 residues. V shed 6 bases, J shed 1 base, and the junction held 11 bases outside the gene matches. Germline CDR1 is SQVTM and CDR2 is ANQGSEA. This chain's CDR3 is CSVFPGQGIFNYGYTF. The CDR3 region has the DNA TGCAGCGTGTTCCCGGGACAGGGGATTTTTAACTATGGCTACACCTTC.

The chain couples TRBV6-1 to TRBJ2-3, with TRBD2 matching 10 bases. The junction had 3 bases not matched to a gene; V was cut back by 5 bases and J by 4 bases. CDR3 length equals 14 residues. The germline CDR1 and CDR2 sequences are MNHNS and SASEGT. This CDR3 is CASSTSGGADTQYF. The CDR3 nucleotides are TGTGCCAGCAGTACCAGCGGGGGGGCAGATACGCAGTATTTT.

The chain combines TRBV19 with TRBJ1-2, with D perhaps TRBD1 (5 bases). V was shortened by 3 bases and J by 4 bases, with 18 bases between the two germline ends. Germline V gene lookup returns CDR1 LNHDA and CDR2 SQIVND (reference sequence). The CDR3 sequence is 16 residues long. CDR3 loop: CASSMGGAPRPYGYTF. The DNA for the CDR3 is TGTGCCAGTAGTATGGGTGGGGCCCCACGCCCCTATGGCTACACCTTC.

The CDR3 nucleotides are TGTGCCAGTATTACGGCAGGGAAGCGCACTGAAGCTTTCTTT. Protein: CASITAGKRTEAFF. The rearrangement links TRBV19 to TRBJ1-1, with D tentatively TRBD1 (5 bases). With 7 bases removed from V and 4 bases from J, the gap between germline ends came to 16 bases. The germline CDR1 and CDR2 sequences are LNHDA and SQIVND (reference sequence). There are 14 residues in the CDR3.

This chain links TRBV9 with TRBJ1-5; D possibly corresponds to TRBD1 (6 bases). Trimming cost V 0 bases and J 8 bases, with 15 bases left between them. CDR3 length: 15 amino acids. CDR1 is SGDLS and CDR2 is YYNGEE in the germline V gene. CDR3 DNA sequence: TGTGCCAGCAGCGTAGGTCACAGGGAGTTGGAGCCCCAGCATTTT. This encodes CASSVGHRELEPQHF. Full variable domain (missing parts from reference TRBV9 and TRBJ1-5): DSGVTQTPKHLITATGQRVTLRCSPRSGDLSVYWYQQSLDQGLQFLIQYYNGEERAKGNILERFSAQQFPDLHSELNLSSLELGDSALYFCASSVGHRELEPQHFGDGTRLSIL.